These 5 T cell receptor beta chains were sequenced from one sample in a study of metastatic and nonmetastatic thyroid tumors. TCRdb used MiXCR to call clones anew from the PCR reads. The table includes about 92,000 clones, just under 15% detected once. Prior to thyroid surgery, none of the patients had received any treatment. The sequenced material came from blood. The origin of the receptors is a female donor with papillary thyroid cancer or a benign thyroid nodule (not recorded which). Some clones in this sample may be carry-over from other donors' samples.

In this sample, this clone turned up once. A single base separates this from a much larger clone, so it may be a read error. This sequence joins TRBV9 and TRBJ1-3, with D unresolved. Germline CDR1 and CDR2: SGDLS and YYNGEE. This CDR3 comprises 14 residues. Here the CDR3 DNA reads TGTGCCAGCAGCGCGGGTGTCTCTGTAAACACCATATATTTT. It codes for CASSAGVSVNTIYF.

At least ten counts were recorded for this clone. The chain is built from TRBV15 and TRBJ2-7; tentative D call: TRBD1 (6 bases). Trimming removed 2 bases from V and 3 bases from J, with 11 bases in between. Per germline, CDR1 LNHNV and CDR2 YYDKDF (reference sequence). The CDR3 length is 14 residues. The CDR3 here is CATSRRDRLYEQYF. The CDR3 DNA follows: TGTGCCACCAGCAGAAGAGACAGGCTCTACGAGCAGTACTTC.

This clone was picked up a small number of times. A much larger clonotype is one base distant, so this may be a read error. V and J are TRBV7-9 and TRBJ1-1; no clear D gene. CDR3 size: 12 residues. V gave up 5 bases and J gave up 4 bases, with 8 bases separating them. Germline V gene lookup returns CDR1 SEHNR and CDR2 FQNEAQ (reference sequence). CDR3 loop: CASSLQSTEAFF. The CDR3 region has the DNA TGTGCCAGCAGCCTGCAGAGCACTGAAGCTTTCTTT.

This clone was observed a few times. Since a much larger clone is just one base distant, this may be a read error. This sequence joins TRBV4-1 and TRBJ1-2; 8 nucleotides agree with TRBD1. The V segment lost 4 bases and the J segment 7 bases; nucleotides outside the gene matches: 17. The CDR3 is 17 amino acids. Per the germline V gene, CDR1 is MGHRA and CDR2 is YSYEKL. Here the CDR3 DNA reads TGCGCCAGCAGCCGGAATACCTGGACAGGGAAGGAGTCTGGCTACACCTTC. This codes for CASSRNTWTGKESGYTF.

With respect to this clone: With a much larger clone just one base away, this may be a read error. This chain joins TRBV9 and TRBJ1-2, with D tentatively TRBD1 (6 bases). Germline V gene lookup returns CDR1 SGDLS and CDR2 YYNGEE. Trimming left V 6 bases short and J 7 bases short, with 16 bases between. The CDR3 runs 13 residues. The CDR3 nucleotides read TGTGCCAGCACTCCAGGGGTCTATAGTGGCTACACCTTC. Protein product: CASTPGVYSGYTF.